The TCR beta chain under discussion was sequenced for a study of vaccination and CD4 T cells after COVID-19. Broader study findings: Recorded median SARS-CoV-2-reactive clonotype numbers increased from 21 to 38 without reaching significance. Among reactive clones from convalescent patients, a median around 90% appeared only post-vaccination. Analysis covered relatively few convalescent patients and lacked any early post-infection timepoints.

Sample treatment: approximately nine-day PBMC culture with coronavirus spike peptide pools or control peptides (ViraFEST assay). V was cut by 3 bases and J by 3 bases, with 12 bases left in between. The V gene's germline CDR1 is SGHDT and CDR2 YYEEEE. The CDR3 extends over 14 amino acids. Oncomine TCR Beta short-read sequencing was applied to DNA from cultured CD4+ T cells. Someone extracted genomic DNA from cultured CD4+ T cells. TCRdb fed the PCR reads into MiXCR, producing one record per CDR3 protein. Seen here are approximately 11,000 distinct CDR3 sequences, approximately 69% observed once, and the top ten hold about 9.3%. Worth noting for this clonotype: The antigen is not known.

The specimen was CD4+ T cells from blood, cultured in vitro. The chain uses TRBV5-6 and TRBJ1-2, with no clear D. This TCR was recovered from a human donor who had recovered from COVID-19. CDR3 bases: TGTGCCAGCAGCTCCGCGAGGCGCGACTATGGCTACACCTTC. Encoded protein: CASSSARRDYGYTF. The variable domain in full, completed from reference TRBV5-6 and TRBJ1-2, reads DAGVTQSPTHLIKTRGQQVTLRCSPKSGHDTVSWYQQALGQGPQFIFQYYEEEERQRGNFPDRFSGHQFPNYSSELNVNALLLGDSALYLCASSSARRDYGYTFGSGTRLTVV.